The T cell receptor beta chain under discussion was sequenced for a study of T cell responses to AZD1222 COVID-19 vaccine. Study-level information: Second-dose intervals of approximately 4 or approximately 12 weeks were pooled.

The repertoire was sequenced with immunoSEQ multiplex PCR; TCRdb's copy has only in-frame clones and lacks some. The sample lists about 130,000 clones, roughly 91% occurring once. Study conclusions and caveats: White British ancestry dominated among donors, who included more females, and clonal diversity was possibly underestimated. No repertoire was sampled before or during the peak T cell response, only after it.

CDR3 length equals 13 residues. V gave up 7 bases and J gave up 8 bases, with 17 bases separating them. Per germline, CDR1 SGHTA and CDR2 FQGTGA. The table lists this clone with a few counts. Its matching antigen is unknown. The source of this sequence is an adult in good health. The material sequenced was peripheral blood, taken on day 0 of AZD1222 vaccination. The chain is built from TRBV7-3 and TRBJ1-2; no clear D. The CDR3 protein is CASTRNPPSGYTF. The CDR3 DNA is TGTGCCAGCACCAGAAACCCTCCGTCAGGCTACACCTTC.